The rows below give T cell receptor beta chains drawn from one sample of a study of blood T cell repertoires in COVID-19. Only in-frame clones appear in the TCRdb table, and some are missing; sequencing was by immunoSEQ multiplex PCR. Among approximately 130,000 clones listed, over 75% were seen once. The sequencing input was peripheral blood. These TCRs come from a man aged 55 to 70 with acute or convalescent COVID-19. Both conserved end residues are part of each CDR3. The D gene is left open where the match is weak. Not all rows give a size; the values are once, few, many and, for expanded clones, a class.

V gene	clone size	D gene	J gene	CDR3 DNA	CDR3 protein
TRBV27	-	-	TRBJ2-4	TGTGCCAGCAGTCCACCCCCCAGACAGAGCCTGGGAAACATTCAGTACTTC	CASSPPPRQSLGNIQYF
TRBV11-2	once	TRBD2	TRBJ2-1	TGTGCCAGCAGCCCGGGACTAGCGGGAGGTTCAGAGGAGCAGTTCTTC	CASSPGLAGGSEEQFF
TRBV7-8	-	-	TRBJ2-3	TGTGCCAGCAGCTTAGGACTGATCAGCACAGATACGCAGTATTTT	CASSLGLISTDTQYF
TRBV20-1	-	-	TRBJ1-2	TGCAGTGTGTGGGAGGATGGCTACACCTTC	CSVWEDGYTF
TRBV4-1	once	-	TRBJ2-1	TGCGCCAGCAGCCTTCAGGGAAGCTCCTACAATGAGCAGTTCTTC	CASSLQGSSYNEQFF
TRBV23-1	-	TRBD2	TRBJ2-7	TGCGCCAGCAGTCAATCGGGACCGAAGCGGGAGCTCCACGAGCAGTACTTC	CASSQSGPKRELHEQYF
TRBV6-4	-	TRBD1	TRBJ2-6	TGTGCCAGCAGTGAAGGGGGACAGGGGGCTTATGGGGCCAACGTCCTGACTTTC	CASSEGGQGAYGANVLTF
TRBV28	-	TRBD1	TRBJ1-6	TGTGCCAGCAGTTACCGGGACAGAGTCAATTCACCCCTCCACTTT	CASSYRDRVNSPLHF
TRBV2	-	-	TRBJ2-1	TGTGCCAGCAGTGAAGCATCAGGGTCTGGGTTTGGTGAGCAGTTCTTC	CASSEASGSGFGEQFF
TRBV7-9	-	-	TRBJ2-1	TGTGCCAGCAGCCCCAGGTCTAATGAGCAGTTCTTC	CASSPRSNEQFF
TRBV6-5	-	TRBD2	TRBJ2-7	TGTGCCAGCAGCGCTTCCGGGACTAGGGCCGCCGAGCAGTACTTC	CASSASGTRAAEQYF
TRBV20-1	-	TRBD2	TRBJ2-7	TGCAGTGCTAGTGGCCCAGCGGGAGACTACGAGCAGTACTTC	CSASGPAGDYEQYF
TRBV19	-	-	TRBJ1-4	TGTGCCAGTAGTACTTCCAGACAGACAACTAATGAAAAACTGTTTTTT	CASSTSRQTTNEKLFF
TRBV18	-	TRBD1	TRBJ2-5	TGTGCCAGCTCACCGGGGACAGGACGTCAGGCGGAGACCCAGTACTTC	CASSPGTGRQAETQYF
TRBV27	-	-	TRBJ2-6	TGTGCCAGCAGTTTCAGGCCGGACAGCCCCGTAGATGGCCTGACTTTC	CASSFRPDSPVDGLTF
TRBV28	-	TRBD2	TRBJ2-3	TGTGCCAGCAGTGCCCCCTCCGGGACTAGTACAGATACGCAGTATTTT	CASSAPSGTSTDTQYF
TRBV11-3	-	TRBD2	TRBJ2-3	TGTGCCAGCAGCACTAGCGGGAGAGGAGATACGCAGTATTTT	CASSTSGRGDTQYF
TRBV30	-	TRBD2	TRBJ2-2	TGTGCCTGGAGGGGACTAGCGGGAGGCTGGTACACCGGGGAGCTGTTTTTT	CAWRGLAGGWYTGELFF
TRBV7-2	few	TRBD1	TRBJ2-5	TGTGCCAGCAGCCAAGGGACAGGGAGGGAGACCCAGTACTTC	CASSQGTGRETQYF
TRBV28	-	TRBD1	TRBJ2-3	TGTGCCAGCACGGTTTGGACAGGCGACACAGATACGCAGTATTTT	CASTVWTGDTDTQYF
TRBV6-2/TRBV6-3	-	-	TRBJ2-5	TGTGCCAGCAGTTACTCGCGGAGCGGAGCAAGGGAGACCCAGTACTTC	CASSYSRSGARETQYF
TRBV7-2	-	TRBD2	TRBJ2-7	TGTGCCAGCAGCTTCACTAGCGGGAGGGACGAGCAGTACTTC	CASSFTSGRDEQYF
TRBV7-9	-	-	TRBJ2-1	TGTGCCAGCAGCGTATCGGGACTGGGTGCCGATGAGCAGTTCTTC	CASSVSGLGADEQFF
TRBV4-3	-	-	TRBJ1-2	TGCGCCAGCAGCCAAGTGGAGGTGGGAGCTGCTAACTATGGCTACACCTTC	CASSQVEVGAANYGYTF
TRBV28	-	-	TRBJ1-5	TGTGCCAGCAGTTTAGCACTGAATCAGCCCCAGCATTTT	CASSLALNQPQHF
TRBV4-1	few	TRBD1	TRBJ1-1	TGCGCCAGCAGCTATGACAGGGCGGTCACTGAAGCTTTCTTT	CASSYDRAVTEAFF
TRBV6-2/TRBV6-3	-	TRBD2	TRBJ2-7	TGTGCCAGCAGTTACTCATCGAGTAGCGGGAGTCCCGAGCAGTACTTC	CASSYSSSSGSPEQYF
TRBV28	-	-	TRBJ2-7	TGTGCCAGCAGTCCCCAGGGTTACGACGAGCAGTACTTC	CASSPQGYDEQYF
TRBV4-2	once	TRBD1	TRBJ1-3	TGTGCCAGCAGCCTCCTGACAGGGACTGGAAACACCATATATTTT	CASSLLTGTGNTIYF
TRBV19	-	-	TRBJ2-6	TGTGCCAGTAGTATTAATCGGGTTGGGGCCAACGTCCTGACTTTC	CASSINRVGANVLTF
TRBV5-6	-	TRBD2	TRBJ2-5	TGTGCCAGCAGCTTGGCGGGGGCGGGAGGCCAGTACTTC	CASSLAGAGGQYF
TRBV25-1	-	TRBD1	TRBJ1-2	TGTGCCAGCAGTGATCCCGGGACAGGGGCATATGGCTACACCTTC	CASSDPGTGAYGYTF
TRBV5-6	-	TRBD2	TRBJ2-7	TGTGCCAGCAGCCCCCTAGCGGGGGGATCAGGCCACGAGCAGTACTTC	CASSPLAGGSGHEQYF
TRBV19	-	-	TRBJ2-7	TGTGCCAGTAGTATTGGGCAGGGGATCTACTACGAGCAGTACTTC	CASSIGQGIYYEQYF
TRBV6-2/TRBV6-3	-	TRBD2	TRBJ2-3	TGTGCCAGCAGTTCTGGGACTAGCGTCAATACGCAGTATTTT	CASSSGTSVNTQYF
TRBV2	-	TRBD2	TRBJ2-1	TGTGCCAGCAGCGAAAGACTAGCGGAACGCTCCTACAATGAGCAGTTCTTC	CASSERLAERSYNEQFF
TRBV11-2	-	TRBD1	TRBJ1-2	TGTGCCAGCAGCGAAGGGACAGGGGGGGCCTATGGCTACACCTTC	CASSEGTGGAYGYTF
TRBV6-6	-	TRBD2	TRBJ2-5	TGTGCCAGCAGTCATCAAGCGGGAGCTTTAGAGACCCAGTACTTC	CASSHQAGALETQYF
TRBV7-9	few	-	TRBJ1-2	TGTGCCAGCAGCCTAGGGAGTAACCTCTATGGCTACACCTTC	CASSLGSNLYGYTF
TRBV18	-	-	TRBJ1-5	TGTGCCAGCTCACCATTAGGAGAAGATCAGCCCCAGCATTTT	CASSPLGEDQPQHF
TRBV3-1/TRBV3-2	-	-	TRBJ2-1	TGTGCCAGCAGCCTCCGAGCGGGCTACAATGAGCAGTTCTTC	CASSLRAGYNEQFF
TRBV28	-	TRBD2	TRBJ2-7	TGTGCCAGCAGCCCTGGCGGGAGGGTCTACGAGCAGTACTTC	CASSPGGRVYEQYF
TRBV4-3	-	TRBD1	TRBJ2-3	TGCGCCAGCAGCCCCCGGGACAGGGCAATCGCAGATACGCAGTATTTT	CASSPRDRAIADTQYF
TRBV6-6	-	-	TRBJ2-7	TGTGCCAGCACCAAGGGACTGTACGAGCAGTACTTC	CASTKGLYEQYF
TRBV20-1	-	TRBD1	TRBJ2-5	TGCAGTGCTAGTTTTCGTCGGACAGGTCAAGAGACCCAGTACTTC	CSASFRRTGQETQYF
TRBV5-1	-	-	TRBJ2-3	TGCGCCAGCAGCGCAGACAGGCTCTCGCAGTATTTT	CASSADRLSQYF
TRBV28	-	-	TRBJ1-3	TGTGCCACCGGGGGATTCCAAGGCACCATATATTTT	CATGGFQGTIYF
TRBV7-3	few	TRBD2	TRBJ2-2	TGTGCCAGCAGCCCGGGACTAGCGGCCGACACCGGGGAGCTGTTTTTT	CASSPGLAADTGELFF
TRBV25-1	once	TRBD2	TRBJ2-2	TGTGCCAGCACCCCCCCGGGGGGAAACACCGGGGAGCTGTTTTTT	CASTPPGGNTGELFF
TRBV7-6	-	-	TRBJ1-4	TGTGCCAGCAGCCAAACCGGGGGTAATGAAAAACTGTTTTTT	CASSQTGGNEKLFF
TRBV4-3	-	TRBD2	TRBJ2-7	TGCGCCAGCAGCCAAGGACTAGCTGTCTACGAGCAGTACTTC	CASSQGLAVYEQYF
TRBV3-1/TRBV3-2	few	TRBD1	TRBJ2-7	TGTGCCAGCAGTCAACAGGGGGCTGGTTACGAGCAGTACTTC	CASSQQGAGYEQYF
TRBV27	-	TRBD2	TRBJ2-2	TGTGCCAGCAGTTTTTCTAGCGGGAGCGCCGGGGAGCTGTTTTTT	CASSFSSGSAGELFF
TRBV19	-	-	TRBJ1-2	TGTGCCAGTACCATGGGGCAGTACTATGGCTACACCTTC	CASTMGQYYGYTF
TRBV10-3	-	-	TRBJ2-7	TGTGCCATCAGTGAGGTGGATGGACCGCGGGGGCACGAGCAGTACTTC	CAISEVDGPRGHEQYF